These T cell receptor beta chains were read from a single sample in a study of CD8+ T cells in alopecia areata. TCRdb's table, derived via immunoSEQ multiplex PCR, lists solely in-frame clones and lacks some. The sample records 110,000 or so clones, around 54% being singletons. The source material was CD4+ T cells sorted from blood, sampled at week 24, from a patient treated with tofacitinib. The receptors come from a human donor with alopecia areata. CDR3s include the opening cysteine and the closing phenylalanine or tryptophan. Fields, in order: clone size, V gene, D gene, J gene, CDR3 DNA, CDR3 protein. The D gene is left open where the match is weak. Size is omitted from some rows. Given values are once, few, many or a class for expanded clones.

abundance: -
v_gene: TRBV2
d_gene: -
j_gene: TRBJ2-5
CDR3nt: TGTGCCAGCAGTGAAGCGCCGGGACGGGAGACCCAGTACTTC
CDR3aa: CASSEAPGRETQYF

abundance: -
v_gene: TRBV5-1
d_gene: TRBD1
j_gene: TRBJ2-7
CDR3nt: TGCGCCAGCAGGATGGGACAGGGTGGATCCGAGCAGTACTTC
CDR3aa: CASRMGQGGSEQYF

abundance: -
v_gene: TRBV30
d_gene: TRBD2
j_gene: TRBJ2-3
CDR3nt: TGTGCCTGGCGGTCTAGCGGGGTTACGCAGTATTTT
CDR3aa: CAWRSSGVTQYF

abundance: few
v_gene: TRBV29-1
d_gene: -
j_gene: TRBJ2-4
CDR3nt: TGCAGCGTTGAAGACCCGGGGGACATTCAGTACTTC
CDR3aa: CSVEDPGDIQYF

abundance: -
v_gene: TRBV28
d_gene: -
j_gene: TRBJ2-1
CDR3nt: TGTGCCAGCAGTCCCTCTTGGAGGAGAGGGAATGAGCAGTTCTTC
CDR3aa: CASSPSWRRGNEQFF

abundance: -
v_gene: TRBV29-1
d_gene: TRBD1
j_gene: TRBJ1-4
CDR3nt: TGCAGCGTTGGGCAGGGGGCGACTAATGAAAAACTGTTTTTT
CDR3aa: CSVGQGATNEKLFF

abundance: few
v_gene: TRBV11-2
d_gene: -
j_gene: TRBJ2-3
CDR3nt: TGTGCCAGCAGTCCCCTAGATACGCAGTATTTT
CDR3aa: CASSPLDTQYF

abundance: few
v_gene: TRBV5-1
d_gene: TRBD1
j_gene: TRBJ2-7
CDR3nt: TGCGCCAGCAGCCTAGGGACAGGGGGCCCCTACGAGCAGTACTTC
CDR3aa: CASSLGTGGPYEQYF

abundance: -
v_gene: TRBV18
d_gene: -
j_gene: TRBJ2-3
CDR3nt: TGTGCCAGCTCACCAGAGAGCACAGATACGCAGTATTTT
CDR3aa: CASSPESTDTQYF

abundance: -
v_gene: TRBV7-9
d_gene: -
j_gene: TRBJ2-5
CDR3nt: TGTGCCAGCAGCCGGATGGCCGGGGAAGAGACCCAGTACTTC
CDR3aa: CASSRMAGEETQYF

abundance: -
v_gene: TRBV25-1
d_gene: TRBD1
j_gene: TRBJ2-2
CDR3nt: TGTGCCAGCACCCAAACAGGGGTACCCGGGGAGCTGTTTTTT
CDR3aa: CASTQTGVPGELFF

abundance: -
v_gene: TRBV29-1
d_gene: -
j_gene: TRBJ1-1
CDR3nt: TGCAGCGTTGCGGATCACGGGGACACTGAAGCTTTCTTT
CDR3aa: CSVADHGDTEAFF

abundance: -
v_gene: TRBV29-1
d_gene: TRBD1
j_gene: TRBJ1-1
CDR3nt: TGCAGCGTTGTACAGGGGTTTTACACTGAAGCTTTCTTT
CDR3aa: CSVVQGFYTEAFF

abundance: -
v_gene: TRBV15
d_gene: -
j_gene: TRBJ2-4
CDR3nt: TGTGCCACCAGCAGAGATACGTCCTCGAAAAACATTCAGTACTTC
CDR3aa: CATSRDTSSKNIQYF

abundance: -
v_gene: TRBV7-7
d_gene: TRBD2
j_gene: TRBJ2-1
CDR3nt: TGTGCTAGCAGCTACTACAATCGACTAGCGGGGGGCCAGGCTGAGCAGTTCTTC
CDR3aa: CASSYYNRLAGGQAEQFF

abundance: -
v_gene: TRBV30
d_gene: TRBD2
j_gene: TRBJ2-3
CDR3nt: TGTGCCTGGGGAGCGGGGGGCACAGATACGCAGTATTTT
CDR3aa: CAWGAGGTDTQYF

abundance: -
v_gene: TRBV4-1
d_gene: -
j_gene: TRBJ1-6
CDR3nt: TGCGCCAGCAGTCAAACCAGTACCTTCTCACCCCTCCACTTT
CDR3aa: CASSQTSTFSPLHF

abundance: -
v_gene: TRBV4-3
d_gene: -
j_gene: TRBJ2-5
CDR3nt: TGCGCCAGCAGCGAGACTCTGGCCCTCAAGGGGACCCAGTACTTC
CDR3aa: CASSETLALKGTQYF

abundance: -
v_gene: TRBV4-3
d_gene: -
j_gene: TRBJ1-2
CDR3nt: TGCGCCAGCAGCCATGGTATGAATGGTGGCTACACCTTC
CDR3aa: CASSHGMNGGYTF

abundance: -
v_gene: TRBV19
d_gene: -
j_gene: TRBJ2-7
CDR3nt: TGTGCCAGTAGCCCCCGACAGGAGCAGTACTTC
CDR3aa: CASSPRQEQYF

abundance: -
v_gene: TRBV5-1
d_gene: -
j_gene: TRBJ2-5
CDR3nt: TGCGCCAGCAGCTTTTTCACCGGAGAGACCCAGTACTTC
CDR3aa: CASSFFTGETQYF

abundance: -
v_gene: TRBV9
d_gene: -
j_gene: TRBJ2-5
CDR3nt: TGTGCCAGCAGCGTAGGGACAGAGAGCGAGACCCAGTACTTC
CDR3aa: CASSVGTESETQYF

abundance: few
v_gene: TRBV2
d_gene: -
j_gene: TRBJ2-3
CDR3nt: TGTGCCAGCAGTGGCGAACTAGAGGAGTATTTT
CDR3aa: CASSGELEEYF

abundance: -
v_gene: TRBV15
d_gene: TRBD2
j_gene: TRBJ2-3
CDR3nt: TGTGCCACCAGCGTCCATAGCGGGGGAAGCACAGATACGCAGTATTTT
CDR3aa: CATSVHSGGSTDTQYF

abundance: few
v_gene: TRBV25-1
d_gene: -
j_gene: TRBJ2-3
CDR3nt: TGTGCCAGCAGTGATAAGGCAGCCACAGATACGCAGTATTTT
CDR3aa: CASSDKAATDTQYF

abundance: -
v_gene: TRBV30
d_gene: -
j_gene: TRBJ2-7
CDR3nt: TGTGCCTGGAGTGTACTGGGCAGATCTTACGAGCAGTACTTC
CDR3aa: CAWSVLGRSYEQYF

abundance: few
v_gene: TRBV19
d_gene: -
j_gene: TRBJ1-4
CDR3nt: TGTGCCAGTAGAACAGTGCAGAGAGAAAAACTGTTTTTT
CDR3aa: CASRTVQREKLFF

abundance: few
v_gene: TRBV27
d_gene: TRBD1
j_gene: TRBJ2-7
CDR3nt: TGTGCCAGCAGTTCCGCCGACAGGGTCAAAGGCGAGCAGTACTTC
CDR3aa: CASSSADRVKGEQYF

abundance: -
v_gene: TRBV2
d_gene: TRBD1
j_gene: TRBJ2-5
CDR3nt: TGTGCCAGTACCTTGGACAGGGGGGTTGAGACCCAGTACTTC
CDR3aa: CASTLDRGVETQYF

abundance: few
v_gene: TRBV7-2
d_gene: -
j_gene: TRBJ2-3
CDR3nt: TGTGCCAGCAGCTTGACAGATACGCAGTATTTT
CDR3aa: CASSLTDTQYF

abundance: -
v_gene: TRBV29-1
d_gene: TRBD1
j_gene: TRBJ1-2
CDR3nt: TGCAGCGTCGGCCAGCTGCGGGACAGTTTCTATGGCTACACCTTC
CDR3aa: CSVGQLRDSFYGYTF

abundance: -
v_gene: TRBV27
d_gene: -
j_gene: TRBJ1-1
CDR3nt: TGTGCCAGCAGTTTATCGGCCGGGAACACTGAAGCTTTCTTT
CDR3aa: CASSLSAGNTEAFF

abundance: -
v_gene: TRBV30
d_gene: -
j_gene: TRBJ1-5
CDR3nt: TGTGCCTGGAGTGAAGGTGGGTCCCCTATAGGCAGCAATCAGCCCCAGCATTTT
CDR3aa: CAWSEGGSPIGSNQPQHF